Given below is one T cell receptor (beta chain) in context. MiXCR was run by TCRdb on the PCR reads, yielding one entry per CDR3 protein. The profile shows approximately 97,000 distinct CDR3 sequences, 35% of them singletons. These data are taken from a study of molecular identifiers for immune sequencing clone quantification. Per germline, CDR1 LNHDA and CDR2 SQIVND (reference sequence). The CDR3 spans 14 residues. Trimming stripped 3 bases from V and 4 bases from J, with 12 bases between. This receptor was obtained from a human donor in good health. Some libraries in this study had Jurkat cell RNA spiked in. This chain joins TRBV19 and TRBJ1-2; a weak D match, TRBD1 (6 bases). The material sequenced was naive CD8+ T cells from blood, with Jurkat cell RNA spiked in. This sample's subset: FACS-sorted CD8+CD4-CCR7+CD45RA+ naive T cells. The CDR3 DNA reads TGTGCCAGTAGTATGACAGGTCCGGTCTATGGCTACACCTTC. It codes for CASSMTGPVYGYTF.